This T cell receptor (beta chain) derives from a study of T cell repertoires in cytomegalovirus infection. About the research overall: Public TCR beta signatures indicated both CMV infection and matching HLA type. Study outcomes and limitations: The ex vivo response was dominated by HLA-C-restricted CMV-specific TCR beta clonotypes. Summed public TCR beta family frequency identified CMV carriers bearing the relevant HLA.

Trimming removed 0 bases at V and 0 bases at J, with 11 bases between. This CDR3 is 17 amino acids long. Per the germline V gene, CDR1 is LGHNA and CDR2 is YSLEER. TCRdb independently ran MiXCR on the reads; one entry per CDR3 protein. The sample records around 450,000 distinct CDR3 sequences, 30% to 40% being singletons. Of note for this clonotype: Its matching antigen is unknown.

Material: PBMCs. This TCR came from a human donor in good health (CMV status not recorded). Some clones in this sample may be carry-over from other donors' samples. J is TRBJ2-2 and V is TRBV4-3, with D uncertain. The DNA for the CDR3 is TGCGCCAGCAGCCAAGATACCCACAGAGCGAACACCGGGGAGCTGTTTTTT. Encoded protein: CASSQDTHRANTGELFF.